The 10 T cell receptor beta chains below all came from one sample that was sequenced in a study of blood T cells in healthy people across ages. Primed by a sample-barcoded 5' primer and a J-beta primer mix, a second PCR proceeded for about 6 to 12 cycles. Each CDR3 protein gets one entry after TCRdb re-called the 5' RACE reads with MiXCR. The sample holds more than 1,000,000 distinct CDR3 sequences, almost 25% seen once. Separately, the same data were catalogued under a study of T cells of mothers and their children.

The sample taken for sequencing was blood. The source of these receptors is a girl aged 2 to 9 in good health.

This clonotype has a handful of counts. This chain connects TRBV23-1 to TRBJ1-5; D perhaps matches TRBD1 (6 bases). TRBV23-1 falls under the ORF class, with uncertain function. This CDR3 has 17 amino acids. Trimming took 1 base from V and 0 from J, leaving 13 bases between them. The CDR3 DNA sequence: TGCGCCAGCAGTCAATGGCCAGGGGTTTATAGCAATCAGCCCCAGCATTTT. This gives the protein CASSQWPGVYSNQPQHF.

Only a few counts were recorded for this clonotype. V is TRBV7-9 and J is TRBJ1-3; D gene uncertain. Trimming removed 8 bases from V and 2 bases from J, with 10 bases in between. This CDR3 spans 13 amino acids. The germline CDR1 and CDR2 sequences are SEHNR and FQNEAQ (reference sequence). The CDR3 nucleotides are TGTGCCAGCCCAGGCCCGCCTGGAAACACCATATATTTT. Translated, it gives CASPGPPGNTIYF.

This chain links TRBV4-2 with TRBJ2-3; 12 bases agree with TRBD2. Germline values: CDR1 LGHNA, CDR2 YNFKEQ. This CDR3 region has 16 residues. V lost 0 bases, J lost 4 bases, and 2 bases stayed unmatched. CDR3 nucleotides: TGTGCCAGCAGCCAAGATCTAGCGGGGGGGTCAGATACGCAGTATTTT. This codes for CASSQDLAGGSDTQYF.

This clonotype was picked up a small number of times. The rearrangement links TRBV12-3 or TRBV12-4 to TRBJ2-5; 8 bases are a match to TRBD1. CDR3 length equals 14 residues. The V gene end was trimmed by 2 bases and the J gene end by 7 bases; junction bases not matched to a gene: 6. The CDR3 loop reads CASSLRQGPGTQYF. CDR3 coding DNA: TGTGCCAGCAGTTTAAGACAGGGGCCCGGGACCCAGTACTTC.

The chain combines TRBV15 with TRBJ2-1, with 10 positions matching TRBD1. The germline gives CDR1 LNHNV, CDR2 YYDKDF (reference sequence). J lost 8 bases, V lost 1 base, and 8 bases had no gene match. The CDR3 is 16 amino acids. CDR3 sequence reads: CATSRGRDRGSDEQFF. In nucleotides, the CDR3 is TGTGCCACCAGCAGAGGACGGGACAGGGGATCCGATGAGCAGTTCTTC. Using reference TRBV15 and TRBJ2-1 for the parts outside the CDR3, the full variable domain is DAMVIQNPRYQVTQFGKPVTLSCSQTLNHNVMYWYQQKSSQAPKLLFHYYDKDFNNEADTPDNFQSRRPNTSFCFLDIRSPGLGDTAMYLCATSRGRDRGSDEQFFGPGTRLTVL.

The rearrangement links TRBV9 to TRBJ2-5, with 13 bases aligning to TRBD2. After removal of 3 bases from V and 5 bases from J, the junction contained 7 bases not matched to a gene. The germline CDR1 and CDR2 sequences are SGDLS and YYNGEE. The CDR3 runs to 16 residues. CDR3 in amino acids: CASSGTSGSWGETQYF. CDR3 nucleotide sequence: TGTGCCAGCAGCGGGACTAGCGGGAGTTGGGGGGAGACCCAGTACTTC.

V is TRBV20-1 and J is TRBJ1-2, with 9 bases fitting TRBD1. The V and J ends lost 5 bases and 8 bases, in that order; junction bases with no gene match: 12. The CDR3 has 14 residues. Germline-derived CDR1 and CDR2 are DFQATT and SNEGSKA (reference sequence). DNA of the CDR3: TGCAGTGCTCGGGACAGGGAAGACGGCTGGGGCTACACCTTC. As protein: CSARDREDGWGYTF.

There are many counts of this clonotype. The chain recombines TRBV9 with TRBJ2-1; unclear D gene. The germline V gene encodes CDR1 SGDLS and CDR2 YYNGEE. The CDR3 contains 13 residues. V lost 0 bases and J 6 bases, leaving 7 bases between the germline ends. The CDR3 DNA reads as TGTGCCAGCAGCGTAGGCGCTGGCAATGAGCAGTTCTTC. It is translated as CASSVGAGNEQFF.

In its sample, this clonotype was seen a few times. This chain joins TRBV20-1 and TRBJ1-3; no clear D. Between the trimmed V and J ends, which lost 7 bases and 2 bases, there was a span of 9 bases. Germline values: CDR1 DFQATT, CDR2 SNEGSKA (reference sequence). The CDR3 loop spans 12 amino acids. CDR3 amino acids: CSVQQTGNTIYF. For the CDR3, the DNA is TGCAGTGTACAACAGACTGGAAACACCATATATTTT.

The chain couples TRBV7-2 to TRBJ2-3; D may correspond to TRBD1 or TRBD2 (6 bases each). This CDR3 region has 14 residues. V was shortened by 3 bases and J by 3 bases, with 10 bases between the two germline ends. CDR1 and CDR2 (germline): SGHTA, FQGNSA. CDR3 sequence: CASSFWGATDTQYF. The CDR3 coding sequence is TGTGCCAGCAGCTTTTGGGGGGCGACAGATACGCAGTATTTT.